This T cell receptor (beta chain) came from a study of cytomegalovirus exposure and HLA in healthy donors. Primers: 60 Vbeta forward and 13 Jbeta reverse. Produced via immunoSEQ multiplex PCR; TCRdb's table is partial and in-frame only. The sample has a few hundred thousand clones, under 80% seen once. Input material: PBMCs. The TCR comes from a woman aged 25 to 39 in good health and CMV-seronegative.

Here the CDR3 reads CASSETGEVYGYTF. CDR3 in DNA: TGTGCCAGCAGTGAAACAGGGGAGGTCTATGGCTACACCTTC. The chain has TRBV2 and TRBJ1-2; 7 bases match TRBD1. CDR3 length: 14 residues. With V trimmed by 2 bases and J by 4 bases, 4 bases remained unmatched. CDR1 SNHLY and CDR2 FYNNEI come from the germline V gene.